The 25 T cell receptor beta chains below were found in one sample sequenced in a study of Tregs in tolerant kidney transplant recipients. The protocol was immunoSEQ multiplex PCR, while the TCRdb copy is restricted to in-frame clones and leaves out a portion. Listed are around 48,000 clones; around 0.8% falls within the top ten. The sequencing used CD4+ T cells from blood, collected before the transplant. These receptors were collected from a human donor who received a combined kidney and bone marrow transplant.

On this clone itself: The read gets to within 3 residues of the CDR3 end, and the germline J gene fills in the rest. The gene calls are TRBV19 and TRBJ2-2; 9 nucleotides align to TRBD1. This CDR3 spans 17 amino acids. Germline V gene lookup returns CDR1 LNHDA and CDR2 SQIVND (reference sequence). V shed 6 bases, J shed 2 bases, and the junction held 10 bases outside the gene matches. CDR3 DNA, as far as it was read: TGTGCCAGTAGCGTACTTCCGGGACAGGGAAACACCGGGGAG. The encoded protein is CASSVLPGQGNTGE. The full-length CDR3 reads as CASSVLPGQGNTGELFF.

On this clone itself: The read terminates 3 residues before the CDR3 end, so the remaining end is supplied by the germline J gene. The rearrangement uses TRBV7-6 and TRBJ2-1, with 7 bases identical to TRBD1. The ends lost 5 bases at V and 4 bases at J; junction bases unmatched: 8. The CDR3 is made up of 15 amino acids. Germline values: CDR1 SGHVS, CDR2 FNYEAQ. The CDR3 region is CASSPRTGSYNEQFF. The CDR3 DNA, read in part, is TGTGCCAGCAGCCCAAGGACAGGTTCATACAATGAG.

In regard to this clone: Sequencing ends 3 residues short of the CDR3 end; the germline J gene provides the rest. The gene calls are TRBV20-1 and TRBJ2-7, with 8 bases lining up with TRBD1. CDR1 DFQATT and CDR2 SNEGSKA come from the germline V gene (reference sequence). The ends lost 4 bases at V and 2 bases at J; junction bases unmatched: 10. The CDR3 runs 15 residues. CDR3 sequence reads: CSATPGTGSTYEQYF. The DNA read from the CDR3 is TGCAGTGCTACGCCCGGGACAGGCTCTACCTACGAG.

Worth noting for this clone: The read terminates 3 residues ahead of where the CDR3 ends, so the germline J gene completes it. The V and J genes are TRBV30 and TRBJ2-5; D remains unclear. The germline CDR1 and CDR2 sequences are GTSNPN and SVGIG (reference sequence). V shed 8 bases and J shed 5 bases, with 18 bases lying between them. The CDR3 runs 13 residues. The part of the CDR3 DNA that was read is TGTGCCCTGGAACTAAAAGGCGCGGAGACC. It specifies CALELKGAET. The whole CDR3 protein reads CALELKGAETQYF.

As regards this clone: The read comes to an end 3 residues before the CDR3 does, leaving the germline J gene to fill in the end. The gene calls are TRBV30 and TRBJ2-1; D is possibly TRBD2 (6 bases). The V gene lost 0 bases and the J gene lost 2 bases, with 8 bases spanning the gap. The CDR3 sequence is 14 residues long. Germline V lookup: CDR1 GTSNPN, CDR2 SVGIG (reference sequence). The sequenced CDR3 bases are TGTGCCTGGAGTGTGGCGGGAACCTACAATGAG. Amino acids: CAWSVAGTYNE. The full CDR3 sequence reads CAWSVAGTYNEQFF.

Comments on this clone: The read halts 3 residues ahead of the CDR3 end, with the missing end drawn from the germline J gene. The chain combines TRBV18 with TRBJ2-5; 9 nucleotides align to TRBD1. Germline lookup yields CDR1 KGHSH and CDR2 LQKENI. J gave up 2 bases and V 3 bases, and 1 base lay outside the gene matches. The CDR3 extends over 14 amino acids. Here the CDR3 reads CASSPGQGQETQYF. Partial CDR3 DNA: TGTGCCAGCTCACCCGGACAGGGGCAAGAGACC.

To note about this clone: Read sequence stops 3 residues before the CDR3 end, and the germline J gene provides the missing end. The gene calls are TRBV18 and TRBJ2-3; a weak D match, TRBD2 (5 bases). There are 14 residues in the CDR3. V gave up 6 bases and J gave up 2 bases, with 12 bases separating them. Germline-derived CDR1 and CDR2 are KGHSH and LQKENI. The CDR3 DNA, read in part, is TGTGCCAGCTCTCATAGCGAAAACACAGATACG. Protein sequence: CASSHSENTDT. The full CDR3 is CASSHSENTDTQYF. The complete variable domain, with remaining parts taken from reference TRBV18 and TRBJ2-3, reads NAGVMQNPRHLVRRRGQEARLRCSPMKGHSHVYWYRQLPEEGLKFMVYLQKENIIDESGMPKERFSAEFPKEGPSILRIQQVVRGDSAAYFCASSHSENTDTQYFGPGTRLTVL.

Concerning this clone itself: Sequencing ends 3 residues short of the CDR3 end; the germline J gene provides the rest. The J gene is TRBJ2-2, the V gene TRBV6-2 or TRBV6-3, with TRBD1 identical over 10 bases. CDR1 and CDR2 from the germline V gene are MNHEY and SVGEGT. The CDR3 covers 16 residues. V shed 6 bases and J 4 bases; nucleotides not matched to a gene: 8. The CDR3 DNA, read in part, is TGTGCCAGCAGCCGGGGACAGGGGAAAGGCACCGGGGAG. It encodes CASSRGQGKGTGE. The whole CDR3 protein is CASSRGQGKGTGELFF.

In regard to this clone: The read finishes 3 residues shy of the CDR3 end, and the germline J gene is used to complete it. The gene calls are TRBV5-1 and TRBJ2-3; the match to TRBD2 covers 14 bases. The germline CDR1 and CDR2 sequences are SGHRS and YFSETQ. The CDR3 sequence is 18 residues long. V was clipped by 4 bases and J by 3 bases; unmatched bases: 10. The CDR3 here is CASSMPGTSGSWTDTQYF. Incomplete CDR3 DNA: TGCGCCAGCAGCATGCCCGGGACTAGCGGGAGTTGGACAGATACG.

This CDR3 is CASSPGQGREKLFF. Partial CDR3 DNA: TGTGCCAGCTCACCGGGACAGGGTCGAGAAAAA. This sequence joins TRBV18 and TRBJ1-4; 9 bases fit TRBD1. The sequence runs out 3 residues before the end of the CDR3; the remainder is reconstructed from the germline J gene. Per germline, CDR1 KGHSH and CDR2 LQKENI. The length of the CDR3 is 14 residues. V lost 3 bases to trimming and J lost 8 bases; unmatched junction nucleotides: 4.

With respect to this clone: The CDR3 end is not reached by the read, which stops 3 residues before it; the germline J gene fills it in. The rearrangement joins TRBV7-3 to TRBJ2-3, with 10 bases fitting TRBD1. The CDR3 spans 15 residues. Germline V gene lookup returns CDR1 SGHTA and CDR2 FQGTGA. The J segment lost 4 bases and the V segment lost 5 bases, leaving 6 bases of the junction unmatched. The CDR3 protein is CASSPDRGRADTQYF. The CDR3 DNA, read in part, is TGTGCCAGCAGCCCCGACAGGGGGCGGGCAGATACG.

In the case of this clone: The read terminates 3 residues ahead of where the CDR3 ends, so the germline J gene completes it. The V and J genes are TRBV19 and TRBJ2-5; possibly TRBD2 for D (6 bases). V gave up 1 base and J gave up 4 bases, with 16 bases separating them. Germline values: CDR1 LNHDA, CDR2 SQIVND (reference sequence). CDR3 length: 16 residues. The sequenced part of the CDR3 DNA is TGTGCCAGTAGTATAGGGGGGGACTTTGGGCGAGAGACC. The encoded protein is CASSIGGDFGRET. The CDR3, in full, reads CASSIGGDFGRETQYF.

The CDR3 sequence: CSVASGTDTQYF. CDR3 DNA (partial): TGCAGCGTTGCGAGCGGAACAGATACG. The chain links TRBV29-1 to TRBJ2-3; D may be TRBD2 (5 bases). The read falls 3 residues short of the CDR3 end, and the missing part is taken from the germline J gene. The CDR3 runs 12 residues. Per germline, CDR1 SQVTM and CDR2 ANQGSEA. V dropped 4 bases and J dropped 3 bases, with 8 bases sitting between them.

The sequenced CDR3 bases are TGTGCCAGCTCACCACCAGGACACCCCCAAGAGACC. This sequence encodes CASSPPGHPQET. The complete CDR3 protein is CASSPPGHPQETQYF. The V gene is TRBV18, the J gene TRBJ2-5; D may be TRBD1 (5 bases). The CDR3 end lies 3 residues beyond the end of the read and is filled in from the germline J gene. Germline V gene sequence: CDR1 KGHSH, CDR2 LQKENI. V was shortened by 0 bases and J by 1 base, with 9 bases between the two germline ends. The CDR3 loop spans 15 amino acids. Together with reference TRBV18 and TRBJ2-5, the CDR3 gives the full variable domain: NAGVMQNPRHLVRRRGQEARLRCSPMKGHSHVYWYRQLPEEGLKFMVYLQKENIIDESGMPKERFSAEFPKEGPSILRIQQVVRGDSAAYFCASSPPGHPQETQYFGPGTRLLVL.

In regard to this clone: The missing CDR3 end, 3 residues past where the read stops, is filled in from the germline J gene. The V and J genes are TRBV20-1 and TRBJ2-1, with TRBD2 identical over 12 bases. Germline lookup yields CDR1 DFQATT and CDR2 SNEGSKA (reference sequence). The CDR3 is made up of 17 amino acids. J lost 5 bases, V lost 0 bases, and 8 bases had no gene match. This CDR3 reads CSARDLEGLAGDNEQFF. CDR3 DNA (partial): TGCAGTGCTAGAGATCTTGAGGGACTAGCGGGTGACAATGAG.

Concerning this clone itself: Coverage ceases 3 residues before the CDR3 finishes, and the germline J gene fills in the end. The chain uses TRBV19 and TRBJ2-7, with 12 positions matching TRBD2. From germline, CDR1 is LNHDA and CDR2 SQIVND (reference sequence). V shed 1 base, J shed 2 bases, and the junction held 3 bases outside the gene matches. The CDR3 length is 16 residues. The CDR3 is CASSIGGLAGTYEQYF. The sequenced part of the CDR3 DNA is TGTGCCAGTAGTATAGGGGGACTAGCGGGCACCTACGAG.

Worth noting for this clone: The read ends 3 residues shy of where the CDR3 ends; the end is completed using the germline J gene. The J gene is TRBJ2-3, the V gene TRBV2; TRBD2 matches 9 bases. Germline loops: CDR1 SNHLY, CDR2 FYNNEI. The CDR3 has 15 residues. J was trimmed by 1 base and V by 5 bases; bases with no gene match: 4. Incomplete CDR3 DNA: TGTGCCAGCAGTTTACGACTAGCGGGCACAGATACG. Translated, it gives CASSLRLAGTDT. The whole CDR3 sequence is CASSLRLAGTDTQYF.

Concerning this clone: The CDR3 end falls 3 residues outside the read, so it is completed with the germline J gene. The chain uses TRBV5-1 and TRBJ1-1; D may be TRBD1 (5 bases). Trimming took off 1 base at V and 0 bases at J, with 10 bases between the two ends. The CDR3 length is 15 residues. Germline-derived CDR1 and CDR2 are SGHRS and YFSETQ. The CDR3 sequence: CASSLRTQMNTEAFF. The part of the CDR3 DNA that was read is TGCGCCAGCAGCTTGAGGACACAAATGAACACTGAA.

Note on this clone: The read halts 3 residues ahead of the CDR3 end, with the missing end drawn from the germline J gene. V and J are TRBV30 and TRBJ2-7; TRBD2 aligns across 7 bases. The CDR3 totals 13 residues. Unmatched junction bases numbered 8, after V lost 5 bases and J lost 4 bases. CDR1 GTSNPN and CDR2 SVGIG come from the germline V gene (reference sequence). CDR3 protein: CAWEGGTTYEQYF. Partial CDR3 DNA: TGTGCCTGGGAGGGAGGGACTACATACGAG.

For this clone: The read ends 3 residues early relative to the CDR3; the germline J gene fills the gap. J is TRBJ2-1 and V is TRBV18; D remains unclear. The CDR3 is made up of 15 amino acids. CDR1 is KGHSH and CDR2 is LQKENI in the germline V gene. Trimming shortened V by 2 bases and J by 0 bases, and 8 bases separated the two germline ends. The CDR3 sequence is CASSPAEVSYNEQFF. The DNA read from the CDR3 is TGTGCCAGCTCACCAGCAGAAGTCTCCTACAATGAG.

Details on this clone: The sequenced fragment ends 3 residues before the CDR3 boundary, so the rest is inferred from the germline J gene. The V and J genes are TRBV10-3 and TRBJ2-7; perhaps TRBD1 as D (6 bases). Germline CDR1 and CDR2: ENHRY and SYGVKD. This CDR3 contains 15 residues. Trimming left V 6 bases short and J 0 bases short, with 15 bases between. This CDR3 is CAISPGDTHSYEQYF. CDR3 DNA, as far as it was read: TGTGCCATCAGCCCCGGGGACACCCACTCCTACGAG.

Regarding this clone: With the read ending 3 residues before the CDR3 end, the germline J gene is used to fill in that end. The rearrangement links TRBV20-1 to TRBJ2-1; possibly TRBD2 for D (7 bases). The CDR3 is made up of 15 amino acids. The germline V gene encodes CDR1 DFQATT and CDR2 SNEGSKA (reference sequence). Between the trimmed V and J ends, which lost 5 bases and 8 bases, there was a span of 22 bases. CDR3 sequence reads: CSAYPGGSDGYEQFF. CDR3 bases read: TGCAGTGCTTACCCGGGGGGCTCGGACGGCTATGAG.

Concerning this clone itself: Sequencing ends 3 residues short of the CDR3 end; the germline J gene provides the rest. This chain joins TRBV2 and TRBJ1-3; D unclear. This CDR3 comprises 13 residues. From germline, CDR1 is SNHLY and CDR2 FYNNEI. The V end lost 6 bases, the J end lost 4 bases, and 10 bases lay between the germline ends. CDR3 DNA (partial): TGTGCCAGCAGACGGGGATCCGGAAACACC. Encoded protein: CASRRGSGNT. The whole CDR3 reads CASRRGSGNTIYF.

In the case of this clone: The observed sequence ends 3 residues before the CDR3 terminus, with the missing tail filled in from the germline J gene. The chain combines TRBV2 with TRBJ2-5; the match to TRBD1 covers 8 bases. The junction had 9 bases not matched to a gene; V was cut back by 4 bases and J by 5 bases. Germline V gene data show CDR1 as SNHLY and CDR2 as FYNNEI. This CDR3 is built from 15 residues. CDR3 bases read: TGTGCCAGCAGTGCCAGACAGGGGTCAGGGGAGACC. This gives the protein CASSARQGSGET. The entire CDR3 protein reads CASSARQGSGETQYF.

With respect to this clone: The read falls 3 residues short of the CDR3 end, and the missing part is taken from the germline J gene. This chain links TRBV7-2 with TRBJ2-7; D remains unclear. The CDR3 has 13 amino acids. Germline CDR1 and CDR2: SGHTA and FQGNSA. V was pared by 1 base and J by 2 bases, with 6 bases between. CDR3 protein: CASSLVQTYEQYF. The DNA read from the CDR3 is TGTGCCAGCAGCTTAGTGCAGACCTACGAG. Together with reference TRBV7-2 and TRBJ2-7, the CDR3 gives the full variable domain: GAGVSQSPSNKVTEKGKDVELRCDPISGHTALYWYRQSLGQGLEFLIYFQGNSAPDKSGLPSDRFSAERTGGSVSTLTIQRTQQEDSAVYLCASSLVQTYEQYFGPGTRLTVT.